The entry below describes one T cell receptor beta chain. Genomic DNA (from each subset) was split evenly across several immunoSEQ plates. This table comes from immunoSEQ multiplex PCR, and its TCRdb copy is limited to in-frame clones, with some not included. The sample holds about 2 million clones; about 94% are singletons and the top ten take more than 0.95%. Germline V gives CDR1 MNHNS, CDR2 SASEGT. V was pared by 4 bases and J by 8 bases, with 8 bases between. The CDR3 totals 11 residues. This entry belongs to a study of shared clonotypes between healthy human individuals. Overall study: The study enrolled two women and a few men aged 18 to 49.

The naive CD8 population came from CD45RO-negative cells selected for CCR7, without terminally differentiated effector memory CD45RA+ cells. This sequence originates from a man aged 18 to 30 in good health. The sequenced material came from naive CD8+ T cells sorted from blood. The chain uses TRBV6-1 and TRBJ1-2; D uncertain. In DNA form, the CDR3 reads TGTGCCAGCAGTGCGAGGGTAGGCTACACCTTC. It encodes CASSARVGYTF.